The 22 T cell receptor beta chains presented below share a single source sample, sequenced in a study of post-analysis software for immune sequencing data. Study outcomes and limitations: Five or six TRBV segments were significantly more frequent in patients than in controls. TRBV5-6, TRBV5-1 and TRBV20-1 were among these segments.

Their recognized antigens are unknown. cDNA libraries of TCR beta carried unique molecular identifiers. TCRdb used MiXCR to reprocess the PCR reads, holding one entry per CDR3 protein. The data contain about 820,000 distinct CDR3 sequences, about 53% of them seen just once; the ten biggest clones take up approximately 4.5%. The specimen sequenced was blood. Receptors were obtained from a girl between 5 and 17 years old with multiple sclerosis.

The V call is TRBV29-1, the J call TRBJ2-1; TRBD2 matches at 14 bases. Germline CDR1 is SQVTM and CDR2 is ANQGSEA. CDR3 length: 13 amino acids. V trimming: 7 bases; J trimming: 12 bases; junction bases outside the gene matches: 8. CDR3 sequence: CSGRLAGGPGQFF. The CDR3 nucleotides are TGCAGCGGACGACTAGCGGGAGGGCCTGGGCAGTTCTTC.

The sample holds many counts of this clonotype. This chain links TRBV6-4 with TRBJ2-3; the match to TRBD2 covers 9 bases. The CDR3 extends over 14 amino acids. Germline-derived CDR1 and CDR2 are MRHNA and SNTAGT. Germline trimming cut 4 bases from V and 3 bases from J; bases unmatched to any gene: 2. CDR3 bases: TGTGCCAGCAGTGCCAGCGGGGGGACAGATACGCAGTATTTT. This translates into CASSASGGTDTQYF.

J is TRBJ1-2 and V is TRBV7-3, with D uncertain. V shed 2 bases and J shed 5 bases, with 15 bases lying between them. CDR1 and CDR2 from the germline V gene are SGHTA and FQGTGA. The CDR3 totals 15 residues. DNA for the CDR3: TGTGCCAGCAGCTTATCGGCCCTTAAGGGTTATGGCTACACCTTC. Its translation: CASSLSALKGYGYTF.

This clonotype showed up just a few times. The CDR3 loop is CASSSQGRGETQYF. CDR3 DNA: TGTGCCAGCAGCTCACAGGGAAGGGGAGAGACCCAGTACTTC. This chain links TRBV7-9 with TRBJ2-5; perhaps TRBD1 as D (6 bases). Looked up from germline, CDR1 is SEHNR and CDR2 is FQNEAQ (reference sequence). V lost 4 bases and J lost 4, with 13 bases in between. The CDR3 sequence is 14 residues long.

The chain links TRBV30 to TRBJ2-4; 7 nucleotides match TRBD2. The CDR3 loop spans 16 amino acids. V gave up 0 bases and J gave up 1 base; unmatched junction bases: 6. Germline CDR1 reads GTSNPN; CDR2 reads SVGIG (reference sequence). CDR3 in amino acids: CAWSVGGAGAKNIQYF. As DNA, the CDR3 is TGTGCCTGGAGTGTGGGAGGGGCCGGGGCCAAAAACATTCAGTACTTC.

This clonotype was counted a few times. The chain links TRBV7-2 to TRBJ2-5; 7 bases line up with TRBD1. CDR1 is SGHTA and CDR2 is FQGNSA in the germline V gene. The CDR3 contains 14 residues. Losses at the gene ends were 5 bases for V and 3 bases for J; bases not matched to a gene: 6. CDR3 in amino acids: CASSKTTGKETQYF. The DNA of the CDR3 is TGTGCCAGCAGCAAGACGACAGGGAAAGAGACCCAGTACTTC.

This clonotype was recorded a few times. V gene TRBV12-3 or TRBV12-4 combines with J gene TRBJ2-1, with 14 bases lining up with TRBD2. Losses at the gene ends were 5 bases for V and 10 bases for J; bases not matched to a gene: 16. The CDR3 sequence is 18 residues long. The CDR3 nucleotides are TGTGCCAGCAGTCCCTTAGGACAGACTAGCGGGAGGGCCGGGGAGCAGTTCTTC. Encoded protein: CASSPLGQTSGRAGEQFF.

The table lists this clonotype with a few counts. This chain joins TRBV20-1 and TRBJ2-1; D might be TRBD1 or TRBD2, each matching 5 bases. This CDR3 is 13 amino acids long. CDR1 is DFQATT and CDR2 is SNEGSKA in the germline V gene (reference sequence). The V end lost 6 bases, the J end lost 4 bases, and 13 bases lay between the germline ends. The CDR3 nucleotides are TGCAGTGCGAGGGCTGGGGGATACAATGAGCAGTTCTTC. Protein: CSARAGGYNEQFF.

The CDR3 reads CATSDPRDPLNEQYF. Here the CDR3 DNA reads TGTGCCACCAGTGACCCGCGGGACCCCTTGAACGAGCAGTACTTC. This chain connects TRBV24-1 to TRBJ2-4; possible D gene TRBD2, 6 bases. The J call may be faulty, since TRBJ2-7 better matches the DNA end. This CDR3 comprises 15 residues. Germline V gives CDR1 KGHDR, CDR2 SFDVKD.

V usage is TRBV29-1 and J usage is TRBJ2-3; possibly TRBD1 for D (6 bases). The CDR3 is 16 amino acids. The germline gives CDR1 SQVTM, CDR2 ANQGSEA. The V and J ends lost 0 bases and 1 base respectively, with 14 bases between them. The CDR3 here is CSVEDRAGAGTDTQYF. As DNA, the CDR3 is TGCAGCGTTGAAGATAGGGCAGGGGCGGGCACAGATACGCAGTATTTT.

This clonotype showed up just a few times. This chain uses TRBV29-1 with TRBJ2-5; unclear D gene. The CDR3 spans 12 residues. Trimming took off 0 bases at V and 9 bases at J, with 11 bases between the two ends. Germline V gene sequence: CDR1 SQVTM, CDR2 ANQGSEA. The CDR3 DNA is TGCAGCGTTGAAGAGCGCCCCATGGCCCAGTACTTC. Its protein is CSVEERPMAQYF.

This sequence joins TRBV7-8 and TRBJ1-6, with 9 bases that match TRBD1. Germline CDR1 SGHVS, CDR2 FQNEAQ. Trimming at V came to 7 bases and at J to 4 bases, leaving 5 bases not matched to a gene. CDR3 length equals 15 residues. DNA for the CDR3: TGTGCCAGCACCAGGACAGGGGATTATAATTCACCCCTCCACTTT. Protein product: CASTRTGDYNSPLHF.

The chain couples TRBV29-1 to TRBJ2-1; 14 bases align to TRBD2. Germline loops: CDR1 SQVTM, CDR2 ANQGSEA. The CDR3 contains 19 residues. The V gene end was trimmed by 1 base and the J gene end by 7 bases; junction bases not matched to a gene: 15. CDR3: CSVEGLTSGRAGRQNEQFF. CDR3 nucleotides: TGCAGCGTTGAAGGATTGACTAGCGGGAGGGCGGGTAGACAGAATGAGCAGTTCTTC.

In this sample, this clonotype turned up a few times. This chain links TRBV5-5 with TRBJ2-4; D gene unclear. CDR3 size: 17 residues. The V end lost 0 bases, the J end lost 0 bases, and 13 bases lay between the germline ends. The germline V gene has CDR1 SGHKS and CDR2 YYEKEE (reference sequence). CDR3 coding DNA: TGTGCCAGCAGCTTGGTAGAGGCTGGCCTAGCCAAAAACATTCAGTACTTC. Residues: CASSLVEAGLAKNIQYF.

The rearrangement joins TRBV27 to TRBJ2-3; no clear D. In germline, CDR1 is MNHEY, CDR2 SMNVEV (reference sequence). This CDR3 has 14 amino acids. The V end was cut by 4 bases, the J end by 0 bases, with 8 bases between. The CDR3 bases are TGTGCCAGCAGTTCTACTACTAGCACAGATACGCAGTATTTT. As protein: CASSSTTSTDTQYF.

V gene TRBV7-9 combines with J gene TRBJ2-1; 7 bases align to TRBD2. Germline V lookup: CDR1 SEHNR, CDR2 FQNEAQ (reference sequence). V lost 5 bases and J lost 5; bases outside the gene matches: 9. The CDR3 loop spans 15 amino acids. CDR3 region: CASSPPGDYDNEQFF. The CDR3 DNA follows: TGTGCCAGCAGCCCCCCGGGGGACTACGACAATGAGCAGTTCTTC.

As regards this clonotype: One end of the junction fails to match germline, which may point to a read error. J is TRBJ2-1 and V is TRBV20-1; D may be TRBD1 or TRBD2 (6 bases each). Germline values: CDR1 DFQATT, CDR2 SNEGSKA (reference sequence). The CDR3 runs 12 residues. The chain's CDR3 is CRARGTYLEQFF. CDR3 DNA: TGCAGGGCTAGGGGGACTTACCTCGAGCAGTTCTTC.

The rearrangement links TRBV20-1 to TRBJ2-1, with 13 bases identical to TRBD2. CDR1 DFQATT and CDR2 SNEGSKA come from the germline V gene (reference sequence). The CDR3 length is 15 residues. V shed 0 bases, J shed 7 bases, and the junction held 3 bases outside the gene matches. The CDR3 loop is CSARELAGGSNEQFF. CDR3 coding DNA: TGCAGTGCTAGAGAACTAGCGGGGGGGAGTAATGAGCAGTTCTTC.

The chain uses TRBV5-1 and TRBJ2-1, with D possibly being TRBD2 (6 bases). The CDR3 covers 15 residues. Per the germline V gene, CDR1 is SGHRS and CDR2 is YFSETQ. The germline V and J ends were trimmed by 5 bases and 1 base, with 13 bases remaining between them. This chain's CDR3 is CASRAGGKSYNEQFF. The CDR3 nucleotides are TGCGCCAGCAGGGCGGGCGGGAAGTCCTACAATGAGCAGTTCTTC.

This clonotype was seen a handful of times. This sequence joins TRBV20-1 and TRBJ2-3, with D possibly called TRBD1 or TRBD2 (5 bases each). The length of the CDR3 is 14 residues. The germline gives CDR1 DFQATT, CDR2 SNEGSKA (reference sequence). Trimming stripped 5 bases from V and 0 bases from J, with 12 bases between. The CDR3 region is CSAEDSGSTDTQYF. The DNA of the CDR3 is TGCAGTGCTGAAGACAGCGGAAGCACAGATACGCAGTATTTT.

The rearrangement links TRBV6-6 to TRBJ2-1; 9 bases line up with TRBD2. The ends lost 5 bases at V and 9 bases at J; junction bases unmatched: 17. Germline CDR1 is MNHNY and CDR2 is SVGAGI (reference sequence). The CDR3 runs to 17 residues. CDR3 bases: TGTGCCAGCAGTCGCACTATCCCGCGGGGGGGCAACAGTGAGCAGTTCTTC. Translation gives CASSRTIPRGGNSEQFF.

The CDR3 protein is CANTLADTQYF. The DNA of the CDR3 is TGTGCCAACACCTTAGCGGATACGCAGTATTTT. The rearrangement uses TRBV2 and TRBJ2-3; D possibly corresponds to TRBD2 (5 bases). The CDR3 spans 11 residues. Per germline, CDR1 SNHLY and CDR2 FYNNEI. The V end lost 10 bases, the J end lost 6 bases, and 11 bases lay between the germline ends.